The 10 T cell receptor beta chains listed next were all sequenced from one sample in a study of T-cell reconstitution after alpha-beta-depleted transplantation in children. The TCRbeta library was prepared with unique molecular identifiers. TCRdb re-analysed the PCR reads in MiXCR, keeping a single row per CDR3 protein. This table has roughly 610,000 distinct CDR3 sequences, roughly 10% appearing once. Material: PBMCs from the stem cell graft donor, obtained from the stem cell graft. These receptors all stem from a human donor who donated a stem cell graft to a child with acute myeloid leukemia.

This clonotype was seen a few times. The J gene is TRBJ2-1, the V gene TRBV6-5; D is possibly TRBD1 or TRBD2 (5 bases each). Germline V gene lookup returns CDR1 MNHEY and CDR2 SVGAGI. The CDR3 sequence is 13 residues long. Trimming left V 4 bases short and J 10 bases short, with 14 bases between. CDR3 sequence: CASSSDGAREQFF. The CDR3 DNA reads as TGTGCCAGCAGTTCAGACGGGGCCCGGGAGCAGTTCTTC.

This clonotype appeared a few times. V usage is TRBV27 and J usage is TRBJ1-1, with 8 positions matching TRBD1. The V gene end was trimmed by 3 bases and the J gene end by 3 bases; junction bases not matched to a gene: 3. Germline V gene lookup returns CDR1 MNHEY and CDR2 SMNVEV (reference sequence). The CDR3 is 14 amino acids. The CDR3 DNA is TGTGCCAGCAGTTTTTCAGGGGGCTACACTGAAGCTTTCTTT. Protein product: CASSFSGGYTEAFF.

This clonotype was seen many times. This rearrangement joins TRBV5-1 to TRBJ2-7; TRBD2 matches at 7 bases. Per the germline V gene, CDR1 is SGHRS and CDR2 is YFSETQ. This CDR3 is 12 amino acids long. V dropped 2 bases and J dropped 4; count of bases not matched to a gene: 0. CDR3 sequence: CASSFSGYEQYF. In DNA, the CDR3 is TGCGCCAGCAGCTTTAGCGGGTACGAGCAGTACTTC.

The rearrangement joins TRBV5-5 to TRBJ2-4; no clear D. Germline-derived CDR1 and CDR2 are SGHKS and YYEKEE (reference sequence). This CDR3 contains 12 residues. V was shortened by 4 bases and J by 9 bases, with 11 bases between the two germline ends. The CDR3 region has the DNA TGTGCCAGCAGCCTCCCAGCGAGCATTCAGTACTTC. This translates into CASSLPASIQYF. Drawing the rest from reference TRBV5-5 and TRBJ2-4, the complete variable domain is DAGVTQSPTHLIKTRGQQVTLRCSPISGHKSVSWYQQVLGQGPQFIFQYYEKEERGRGNFPDRFSARQFPNYSSELNVNALLLGDSALYLCASSLPASIQYFGAGTRLSVL.

This clonotype occurred many times. The chain has TRBV6-5 and TRBJ2-1; 13 bases agree with TRBD2. This CDR3 region has 15 residues. Unmatched junction bases numbered 6, after V lost 4 bases and J lost 9 bases. Germline V gives CDR1 MNHEY, CDR2 SVGAGI. CDR3 in amino acids: CASSSRTSGRPEQFF. The CDR3, as DNA: TGTGCCAGCAGTTCCAGGACTAGCGGGAGACCTGAGCAGTTCTTC.

This chain connects TRBV20-1 to TRBJ1-3; D unclear. V was trimmed by 4 bases and J by 0 bases, leaving 10 bases between them. Germline assignment: CDR1 DFQATT and CDR2 SNEGSKA (reference sequence). The CDR3 has 14 amino acids. The DNA for the CDR3 is TGCAGTGCTATTCAGTTTATCTCTGGAAACACCATATATTTT. The encoded protein is CSAIQFISGNTIYF.

At least ten counts were recorded for this clonotype. The rearrangement uses TRBV20-1 and TRBJ2-1; TRBD2 aligns across 9 bases. The CDR3 length is 14 residues. Germline lookup yields CDR1 DFQATT and CDR2 SNEGSKA (reference sequence). Losses at the gene ends were 1 base for V and 3 bases for J; bases not matched to a gene: 1. The CDR3 is CSARGLAVYNEQFF. CDR3 nucleotides: TGCAGTGCTAGAGGACTAGCGGTCTACAATGAGCAGTTCTTC.

The chain uses TRBV7-2 and TRBJ2-1; 13 nucleotides align to TRBD2. V shed 4 bases and J 10 bases; nucleotides not matched to a gene: 10. The CDR3 runs to 16 residues. The germline gives CDR1 SGHTA, CDR2 FQGNSA. The CDR3 here is CASSSPRTSGSHEQFF. The CDR3 DNA follows: TGTGCCAGCAGCTCGCCCCGGACTAGCGGGAGTCACGAGCAGTTCTTC.

The rearrangement uses TRBV19 and TRBJ2-1, with D possibly being TRBD1 or TRBD2 (5 bases each). The CDR3 runs 14 residues. V lost 0 bases to trimming and J lost 6 bases, with 9 bases between them. The V gene's germline CDR1 is LNHDA and CDR2 SQIVND (reference sequence). The CDR3 loop is CASSIDGTSNEQFF. In DNA form, the CDR3 reads TGTGCCAGTAGTATAGATGGGACCAGCAATGAGCAGTTCTTC.

This sequence joins TRBV30 and TRBJ2-3, with 8 positions matching TRBD2. The CDR3 covers 15 residues. The germline gives CDR1 GTSNPN, CDR2 SVGIG (reference sequence). V was pared by 0 bases and J by 1 base, with 3 bases of the junction left unmatched. The CDR3 loop is CAWSVAGDGTDTQYF. The CDR3 DNA follows: TGTGCCTGGAGTGTAGCGGGGGACGGCACAGATACGCAGTATTTT.